These T cell receptor beta chains were read from a single sample in a study of a mutant IDH1 vaccine in newly diagnosed glioma. Produced via immunoSEQ multiplex PCR; TCRdb's table is partial and in-frame only. The data hold more than 25,000 clones, with almost 80% observed a single time. These receptors' antigens are unknown. This sample comprised PBMCs, obtained from a glioma patient whose treatment included an IDH1 peptide vaccine. These receptors originate from a woman aged 25 to 45 with glioma. Some clones in this sample may be carry-over from other donors' samples. Both conserved end residues are part of each CDR3. D genes are given only for firm matches. Only some rows state a clone size, as once, few, many or a class for expanded clones.

V: TRBV27; J: TRBJ2-1; size: -; D: TRBD2; DNA: TGTGCCAGCAGTTTTGGAGGACTAGCTCCCCTGGATGAGCAGTTCTTC; CDR3: CASSFGGLAPLDEQFF
V: TRBV28; J: TRBJ2-7; size: once; D: TRBD1; DNA: TGTGCCAGCAGTTCTACAGGGGAGACCTACGAGCAGTACTTC; CDR3: CASSSTGETYEQYF
V: TRBV27; J: TRBJ1-1; size: medium-sized; D: TRBD1; DNA: TGTGCCAGCAGTTGGACAGGGAACACTGAAGCTTTCTTT; CDR3: CASSWTGNTEAFF
V: TRBV14; J: TRBJ2-7; size: -; D: -; DNA: TGTGCCAGCAGCCTCCCCGGGACGGGCTTATACGAGCAGTACTTC; CDR3: CASSLPGTGLYEQYF
V: TRBV9; J: TRBJ2-2; size: -; D: -; DNA: TGTGCCAGCAGCCCTCAATGGAACACCGGGGAGCTGTTTTTT; CDR3: CASSPQWNTGELFF
V: TRBV5-4; J: TRBJ2-7; size: -; D: -; DNA: TGTGCCAGCAGCTTCCCCGGCAGGGGCGGTGAGCAGTACTTC; CDR3: CASSFPGRGGEQYF
V: TRBV30; J: TRBJ1-1; size: few; D: -; DNA: TGTGCCTGGAGTTTGACAGTGAACACTGAAGCTTTCTTT; CDR3: CAWSLTVNTEAFF
V: TRBV11-3; J: TRBJ1-2; size: -; D: -; DNA: TGTGCCAGCACCGGGGGGGCCGAGGATGGCTACACCTTC; CDR3: CASTGGAEDGYTF
V: TRBV25-1; J: TRBJ2-5; size: -; D: -; DNA: TGTGCCAGCAGTAAGCGAGGCAGTCTCCAAGAGACCCAGTACTTC; CDR3: CASSKRGSLQETQYF
V: TRBV11-2; J: TRBJ2-7; size: -; D: -; DNA: TGTGCCAGCAGCCTGGGAACTGGGTTGGACGAGCAGTACTTC; CDR3: CASSLGTGLDEQYF
V: TRBV2; J: TRBJ1-5; size: -; D: -; DNA: TGTGCCAGCAGTGAAGTACAGGGAGGCCAGCCCCAGCATTTT; CDR3: CASSEVQGGQPQHF
V: TRBV5-1; J: TRBJ1-2; size: -; D: TRBD1; DNA: TGCGCCAGCAGCTTGACCCCGGGACAGGGGGTCTATGGCTACACCTTC; CDR3: CASSLTPGQGVYGYTF
V: TRBV11-2; J: TRBJ1-2; size: -; D: -; DNA: TGTGCCAGCAGCTTCGTTACGAGCTATGGCTACACCTTC; CDR3: CASSFVTSYGYTF
V: TRBV2; J: TRBJ1-3; size: few; D: TRBD1; DNA: TGTGCCAGCAGTGAACCCTGGGACAGGGGTGGAAACACCATATATTTT; CDR3: CASSEPWDRGGNTIYF
V: TRBV18; J: TRBJ2-1; size: -; D: TRBD2; DNA: TGTGCCAGCTCACCATCACTAGCGGGAGAAGGTGAGCAGTTCTTC; CDR3: CASSPSLAGEGEQFF
V: TRBV6-5; J: TRBJ1-1; size: few; D: -; DNA: TGTGCCAGCAACTTGGGGGGAAGCACTGAAGCTTTCTTT; CDR3: CASNLGGSTEAFF
V: TRBV25-1; J: TRBJ1-4; size: -; D: -; DNA: TGTGCCAGCAGTGAAGTAAAGGGCCGGGGCGAAAAACTGTTTTTT; CDR3: CASSEVKGRGEKLFF
V: TRBV7-2; J: TRBJ2-3; size: -; D: TRBD1; DNA: TGTGCCAGCAGCGAGGACAGGGGTACCACAGATACGCAGTATTTT; CDR3: CASSEDRGTTDTQYF
V: TRBV5-1; J: TRBJ2-3; size: -; D: TRBD1; DNA: TGCGCCAGCAGCTTGGGACAGGGGTTCACAGATACGCAGTATTTT; CDR3: CASSLGQGFTDTQYF
V: TRBV5-4; J: TRBJ2-5; size: -; D: TRBD2; DNA: TGTGCCAGCAGCGCCTCGGGCGGGAGGTTAGAGACCCAGTACTTC; CDR3: CASSASGGRLETQYF
V: TRBV15; J: TRBJ1-1; size: -; D: TRBD1; DNA: TGTGCCACCAGCGGTTGGACAGGGCAAGCTTTCTTT; CDR3: CATSGWTGQAFF
V: TRBV19; J: TRBJ2-7; size: -; D: -; DNA: TGTGCCAGTAGTCCCCCGGGGGAATGGAGGGCCTACGAGCAGTACTTC; CDR3: CASSPPGEWRAYEQYF
V: TRBV9; J: TRBJ2-2; size: -; D: TRBD2; DNA: TGTGCCAGCAGCGTAGGACCCCCTAGCGGGAGTCGCTTTGGGGCCGGGGAGCTGTTTTTT; CDR3: CASSVGPPSGSRFGAGELFF
V: TRBV30; J: TRBJ2-7; size: once; D: TRBD1; DNA: TGTGCCTGGAGTCCCGGGACAGTCTACGAGCAGTACTTC; CDR3: CAWSPGTVYEQYF
V: TRBV5-6; J: TRBJ2-7; size: -; D: -; DNA: TGTGCCAGCACCGTCGGGGCCGCAGCCGAGCAGTACTTC; CDR3: CASTVGAAAEQYF
V: TRBV5-8; J: TRBJ2-2; size: -; D: TRBD1; DNA: TGTGCCAGCAGCTCGGGACAGGGGGGGAACACCGGGGAGCTGTTTTTT; CDR3: CASSSGQGGNTGELFF
V: TRBV6-6; J: TRBJ2-1; size: few; D: -; DNA: TGTGCCAGCAGTTACTCGTTCGGGGAGGCTCATGAGCAGTTCTTC; CDR3: CASSYSFGEAHEQFF
V: TRBV5-5; J: TRBJ2-7; size: -; D: -; DNA: TGTGCCAGCAGCTTGAGGGCCGTCCCTGGATCCTACGAGCAGTACTTC; CDR3: CASSLRAVPGSYEQYF
V: TRBV10-3; J: TRBJ2-3; size: -; D: -; DNA: TGTGCCACCAACCCCGGCAGGGTTGCTAGCACAGATACGCAGTATTTT; CDR3: CATNPGRVASTDTQYF
V: TRBV6-1; J: TRBJ1-3; size: -; D: -; DNA: TGTGCCAGCAGACGTAGAGAACCCTCTGGAAACACCATATATTTT; CDR3: CASRRREPSGNTIYF
V: TRBV10-3; J: TRBJ1-2; size: -; D: -; DNA: TGTGCCATCAGTGAGTCAGAAGGGTTCTATGGCTACACCTTC; CDR3: CAISESEGFYGYTF
V: TRBV10-2; J: TRBJ1-2; size: -; D: -; DNA: TGCGCCAGCAGTGCCACTCTGCCTAACTATGGCTACACCTTC; CDR3: CASSATLPNYGYTF
V: TRBV30; J: TRBJ1-1; size: few; D: -; DNA: TGTGCCTGGAGTGGGGGCCAAGCTGAAGCTTTCTTT; CDR3: CAWSGGQAEAFF
V: TRBV10-1; J: TRBJ2-2; size: -; D: -; DNA: TGCGCCAGCAGTGAGTCCCGGATCGGGGAGCTGTTTTTT; CDR3: CASSESRIGELFF
V: TRBV27; J: TRBJ1-5; size: -; D: -; DNA: TGTGCCAGCAGTTATTCGTCTGTCAATCAGCCCCAGCATTTT; CDR3: CASSYSSVNQPQHF
V: TRBV9; J: TRBJ1-4; size: -; D: -; DNA: TGTGCCAGCAGCCCGTCCGGGGCCGCAACTAATGAAAAACTGTTTTTT; CDR3: CASSPSGAATNEKLFF
V: TRBV19; J: TRBJ1-1; size: -; D: -; DNA: TGTGCCAGTAGTACTCCCCTCCGGGGGATGGACACTGAAGCTTTCTTT; CDR3: CASSTPLRGMDTEAFF
V: TRBV5-1; J: TRBJ2-7; size: -; D: TRBD2; DNA: TGCGCCAGCAGCATTGGACTAGCGGGACGGCAGTACTTC; CDR3: CASSIGLAGRQYF
V: TRBV4-1; J: TRBJ1-1; size: -; D: TRBD1; DNA: TGCGCCAGCAGCCCAAGAAGGGACAGGGCGTCTGAAGCTTTCTTT; CDR3: CASSPRRDRASEAFF
V: TRBV6-1; J: TRBJ1-1; size: -; D: -; DNA: TGTGCCAGCAGTCAGACCTCCGGCGGGAGCACTGAAGCTTTCTTT; CDR3: CASSQTSGGSTEAFF
V: TRBV30; J: TRBJ1-1; size: few; D: -; DNA: TGTGCCTGGAGTAAACAAATGAGGACTGAAGCTTTCTTT; CDR3: CAWSKQMRTEAFF
V: TRBV9; J: TRBJ2-5; size: -; D: TRBD1; DNA: TGTGCCAGCAGCGTAGCTTCCAGGGGGCCCCAAGAGACCCAGTACTTC; CDR3: CASSVASRGPQETQYF
V: TRBV28; J: TRBJ1-2; size: -; D: -; DNA: TGTGCCAGCAGTCTCCCCGGGGCATATGGCTACACCTTC; CDR3: CASSLPGAYGYTF
V: TRBV7-9; J: TRBJ1-1; size: -; D: -; DNA: TGTGCCAGCAGCCCCGGGGCTGACAGGCCGGGCACTGAAGCTTTCTTT; CDR3: CASSPGADRPGTEAFF
V: TRBV19; J: TRBJ2-3; size: -; D: TRBD1; DNA: TGTGCCAGTACCCCAACAGGGGTCGGTACGCAGTATTTT; CDR3: CASTPTGVGTQYF
V: TRBV6-1; J: TRBJ1-5; size: -; D: -; DNA: TGTGCCAGCAGTTCCGAGGTCAATCAGCCCCAGCATTTT; CDR3: CASSSEVNQPQHF
V: TRBV5-4; J: TRBJ1-1; size: -; D: -; DNA: TGTGCCAGCAGCTTGGCCCCTGACCCGAACACTGAAGCTTTCTTT; CDR3: CASSLAPDPNTEAFF
V: TRBV2; J: TRBJ1-1; size: -; D: TRBD1; DNA: TGTGCCAGACCGGGACAGGGGACCTTGGGGAATACTGAAGCTTTCTTT; CDR3: CARPGQGTLGNTEAFF
V: TRBV7-9; J: TRBJ1-1; size: -; D: TRBD1; DNA: TGTGCCGGCAGCTTACAGGGGACAGCGAACACTGAAGCTTTCTTT; CDR3: CAGSLQGTANTEAFF